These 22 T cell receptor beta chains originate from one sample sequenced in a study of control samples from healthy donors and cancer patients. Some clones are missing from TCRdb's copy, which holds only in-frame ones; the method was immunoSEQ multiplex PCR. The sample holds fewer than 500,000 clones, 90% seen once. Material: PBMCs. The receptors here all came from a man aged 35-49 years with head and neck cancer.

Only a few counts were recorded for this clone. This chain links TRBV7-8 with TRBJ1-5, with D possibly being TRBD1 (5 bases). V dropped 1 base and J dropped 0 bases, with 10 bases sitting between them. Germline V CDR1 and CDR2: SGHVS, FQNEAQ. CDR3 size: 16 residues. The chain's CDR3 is CASSLVGGNSNQPQHF. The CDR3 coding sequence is TGTGCCAGCAGCTTAGTTGGGGGGAATAGCAATCAGCCCCAGCATTTT.

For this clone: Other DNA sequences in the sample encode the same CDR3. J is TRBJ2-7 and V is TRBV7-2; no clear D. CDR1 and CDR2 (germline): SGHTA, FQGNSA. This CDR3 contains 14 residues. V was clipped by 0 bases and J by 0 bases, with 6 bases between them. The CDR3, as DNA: TGTGCCAGCAGCTTAGCAGGCGACTCCTACGAGCAGTACTTC. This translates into CASSLAGDSYEQYF.

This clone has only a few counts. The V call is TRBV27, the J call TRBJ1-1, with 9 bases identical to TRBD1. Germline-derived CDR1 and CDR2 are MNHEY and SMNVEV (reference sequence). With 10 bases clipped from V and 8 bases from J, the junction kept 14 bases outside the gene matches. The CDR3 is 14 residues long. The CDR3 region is CATQGDRGRGEAFF. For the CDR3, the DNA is TGTGCCACCCAAGGAGACAGGGGGAGAGGGGAAGCTTTCTTT.

DNA of the CDR3: TGTGCCAGCAGCCAAGACGCCAGGAACTATGGCTACACCTTC. The encoded protein is CASSQDARNYGYTF. The V gene is TRBV3-1 (or the pseudogene TRBV3-2), the J gene TRBJ1-2; D gene uncertain. In germline, CDR1 is LGHDT, CDR2 YNNKEL (reference sequence). Trimming left V 0 bases short and J 2 bases short, with 7 bases between. The CDR3 runs to 14 residues.

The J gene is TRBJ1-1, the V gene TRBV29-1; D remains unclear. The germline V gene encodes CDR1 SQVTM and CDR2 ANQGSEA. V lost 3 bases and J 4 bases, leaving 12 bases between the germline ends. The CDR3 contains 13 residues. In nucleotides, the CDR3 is TGCAGCGTTGAGTGGTGGGGAAGCACTGAAGCTTTCTTT. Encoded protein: CSVEWWGSTEAFF.

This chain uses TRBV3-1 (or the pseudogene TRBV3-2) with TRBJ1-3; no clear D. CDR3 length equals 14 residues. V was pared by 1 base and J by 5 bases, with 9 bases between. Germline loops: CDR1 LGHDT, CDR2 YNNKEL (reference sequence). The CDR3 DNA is TGTGCCAGCAGCCAAGGGCCGAATAGAAACACCATATATTTT. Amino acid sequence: CASSQGPNRNTIYF.

CDR3 region: CASQTSGYNEQFF. The CDR3 DNA reads as TGTGCCAGCCAGACTAGCGGATACAATGAGCAGTTCTTC. The rearrangement joins TRBV2 to TRBJ2-1, with 9 positions matching TRBD2. Trimming cost V 8 bases and J 4 bases; bases outside gene matches: 3. CDR3 length equals 13 residues. Germline lookup yields CDR1 SNHLY and CDR2 FYNNEI.

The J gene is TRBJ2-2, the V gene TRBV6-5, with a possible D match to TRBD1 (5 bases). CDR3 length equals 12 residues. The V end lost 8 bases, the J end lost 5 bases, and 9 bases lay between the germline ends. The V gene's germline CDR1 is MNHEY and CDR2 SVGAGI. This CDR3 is CASPGLTGELFF. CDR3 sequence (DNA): TGTGCCAGCCCAGGGTTAACCGGGGAGCTGTTTTTT.

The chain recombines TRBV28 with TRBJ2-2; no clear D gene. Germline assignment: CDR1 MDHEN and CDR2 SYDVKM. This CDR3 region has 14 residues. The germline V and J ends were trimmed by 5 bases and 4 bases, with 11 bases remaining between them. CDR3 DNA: TGTGCCAGCAGTAGGCAGGCCTCCACCGGGGAGCTGTTTTTT. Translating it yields CASSRQASTGELFF. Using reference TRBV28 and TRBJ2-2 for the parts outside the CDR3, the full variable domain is DVKVTQSSRYLVKRTGEKVFLECVQDMDHENMFWYRQDPGLGLRLIYFSYDVKMKEKGDIPEGYSVSREKKERFSLILESASTNQTSMYLCASSRQASTGELFFGEGSRLTVL.

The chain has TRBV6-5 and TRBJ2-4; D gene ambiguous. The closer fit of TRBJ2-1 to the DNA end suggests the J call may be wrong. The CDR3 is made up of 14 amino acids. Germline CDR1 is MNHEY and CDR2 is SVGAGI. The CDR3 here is CASSYLSAKNIQFF. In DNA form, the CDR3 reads TGTGCCAGCAGTTACTTATCTGCCAAAAACATTCAGTTCTTC.

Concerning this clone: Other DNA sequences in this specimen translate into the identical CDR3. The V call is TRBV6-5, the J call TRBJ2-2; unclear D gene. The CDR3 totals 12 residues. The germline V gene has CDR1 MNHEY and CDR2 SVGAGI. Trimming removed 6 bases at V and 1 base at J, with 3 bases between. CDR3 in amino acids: CASRENTGELFF. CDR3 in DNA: TGTGCCAGCAGGGAGAACACCGGGGAGCTGTTTTTT.

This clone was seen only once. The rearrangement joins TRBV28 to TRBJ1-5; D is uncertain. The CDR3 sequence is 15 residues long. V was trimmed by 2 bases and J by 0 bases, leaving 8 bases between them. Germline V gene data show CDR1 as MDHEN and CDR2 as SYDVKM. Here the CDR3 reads CASSLNGDSNQPQHF. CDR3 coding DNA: TGTGCCAGCAGTTTAAACGGAGATAGCAATCAGCCCCAGCATTTT.

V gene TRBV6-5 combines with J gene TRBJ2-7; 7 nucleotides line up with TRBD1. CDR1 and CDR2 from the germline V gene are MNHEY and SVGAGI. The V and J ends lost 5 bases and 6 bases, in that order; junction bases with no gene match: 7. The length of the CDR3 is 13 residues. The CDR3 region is CASSTGRGSEQYF. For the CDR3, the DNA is TGTGCCAGCAGTACGGGCAGGGGGAGCGAGCAGTACTTC.

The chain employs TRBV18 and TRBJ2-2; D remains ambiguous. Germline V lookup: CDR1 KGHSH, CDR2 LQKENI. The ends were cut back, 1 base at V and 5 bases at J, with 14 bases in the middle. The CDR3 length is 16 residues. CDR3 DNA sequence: TGTGCCAGCTCACCACGATCTGACCTTTTGACCGGGGAGCTGTTTTTT. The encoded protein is CASSPRSDLLTGELFF.

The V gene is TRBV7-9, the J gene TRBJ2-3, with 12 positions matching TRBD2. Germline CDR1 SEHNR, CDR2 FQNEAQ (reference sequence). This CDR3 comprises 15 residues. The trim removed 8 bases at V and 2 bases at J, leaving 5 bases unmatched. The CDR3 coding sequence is TGTGCCAGCGGTCTAGCGGGAGGGCCCACAGATACGCAGTATTTT. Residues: CASGLAGGPTDTQYF.

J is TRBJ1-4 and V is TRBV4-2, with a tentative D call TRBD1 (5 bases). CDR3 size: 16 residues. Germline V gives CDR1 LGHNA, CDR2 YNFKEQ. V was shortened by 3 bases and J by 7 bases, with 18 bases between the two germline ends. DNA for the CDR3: TGTGCCAGCAGCCATGGTGACCGGGACGAGGGTGAAAAACTGTTTTTT. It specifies CASSHGDRDEGEKLFF.

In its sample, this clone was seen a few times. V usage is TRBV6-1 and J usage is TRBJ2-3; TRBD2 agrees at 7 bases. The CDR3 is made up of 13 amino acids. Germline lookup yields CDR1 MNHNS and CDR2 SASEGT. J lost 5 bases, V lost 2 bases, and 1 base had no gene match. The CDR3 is CASSEPGGDTQYF. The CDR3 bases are TGTGCCAGCAGTGAACCGGGGGGAGATACGCAGTATTTT.

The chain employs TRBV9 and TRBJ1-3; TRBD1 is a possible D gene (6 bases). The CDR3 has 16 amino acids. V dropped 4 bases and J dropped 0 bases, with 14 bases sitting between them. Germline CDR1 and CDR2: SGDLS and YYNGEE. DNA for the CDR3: TGTGCCAGCAGCACTCGCGGGGACACCTCTGGAAACACCATATATTTT. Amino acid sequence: CASSTRGDTSGNTIYF.

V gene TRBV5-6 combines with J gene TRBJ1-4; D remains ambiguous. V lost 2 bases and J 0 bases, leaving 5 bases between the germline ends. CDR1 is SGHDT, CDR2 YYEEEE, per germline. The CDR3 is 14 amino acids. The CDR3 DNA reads TGTGCCAGCAGCTTCCGGACAACTAATGAAAAACTGTTTTTT. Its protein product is CASSFRTTNEKLFF.

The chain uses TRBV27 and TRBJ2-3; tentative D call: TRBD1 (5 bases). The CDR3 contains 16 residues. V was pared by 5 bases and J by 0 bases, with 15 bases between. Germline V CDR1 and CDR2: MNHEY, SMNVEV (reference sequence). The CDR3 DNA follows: TGTGCCAGCAGTGCGGTGGGCAGGGTGAGCACAGATACGCAGTATTTT. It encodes CASSAVGRVSTDTQYF.

CDR3 nucleotides: TGTGCCAGCAGCGGGACAGGGGGCGTGAGGGCTGGAAACACCATATATTTT. It encodes CASSGTGGVRAGNTIYF. The genes are TRBV2 and TRBJ1-3, with TRBD1 identical over 12 bases. Germline-derived CDR1 and CDR2 are SNHLY and FYNNEI. V gave up 6 bases and J gave up 2 bases; unmatched junction bases: 8. This CDR3 region has 17 residues.

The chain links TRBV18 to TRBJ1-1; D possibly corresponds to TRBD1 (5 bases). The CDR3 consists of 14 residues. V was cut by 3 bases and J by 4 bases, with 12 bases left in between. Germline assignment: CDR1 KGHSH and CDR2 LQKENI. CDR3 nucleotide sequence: TGTGCCAGCTCACCTCAGGGAGAGGGCACTGAAGCTTTCTTT. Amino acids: CASSPQGEGTEAFF.